The sequence of this T cell receptor (beta chain) was determined in a study of T cell repertoires in cytomegalovirus infection (dated by TCRdb to the late 2010s). Study-level background: Peptide stimulations targeted recently identified HLA-C-restricted CMV epitopes, whose presentation resists viral immunomodulation, together with well-studied HLA-B-restricted epitopes. Donor HLA type was relevant to the analysis, because carriage of CMV infection together with the matching HLA type was indicated by public TCR beta signatures. The paper's findings and limits, for the study overall: The ex vivo response was dominated by HLA-C-restricted CMV-specific TCR beta clonotypes, which also provided the single most frequent clonotype in two of eight donors. In both this cohort and an independent roughly 330-donor cohort, the cumulative frequency of public TCR beta family members distinguished carriers of CMV infection plus the relevant HLA type.

TCRdb records Illumina HiSeq 1500 as the sequencer. TCRdb reworked the public reads: Q25 trimming with fastp, MiXCR clone assembly, productive beta chains retained. Here each entry gathers all rows of one CDR3 protein and keeps the most common genes and DNA. The sample table contains roughly 500,000 distinct CDR3 sequences; only one count was recorded for 42% of them. Approximately 40% of the sample is taken by the ten largest. The treatment or condition label of this sample denotes: in vitro stimulation with specific CMV peptide epitopes to enrich CMV-specific T cells. In the case of this clonotype: The antigen it binds to is not known. No base qualities exist here, and no much larger clone lies one base off it.

The CDR3 spans 14 residues, from the cysteine through the phenylalanine. Only the CDR3 portion is preserved as DNA: 42 bases, with reading frame beginning at the first base. Trimming removed 2 bases from V and 0 bases from J, leaving 5 bases between the germline ends. Per the germline V gene, SGHVS is the CDR1 and FNYEAQ is the CDR2. Sequences were derived from cultured PBMCs, sampled from culture after CMV antigen stimulation. This TCR derives from a human donor in good health (CMV status not recorded). Some clones in this sample may be carry-over from other donors' samples. Recombination connected TRBV7-6 to TRBJ2-1; possibly the D gene is TRBD1, per 5 matching bases. The CDR3: CASSLQGSYNEQFF. The sequenced DNA: TGTGCCAGCAGCTTACAGGGCTCCTACAATGAGCAGTTCTTC. The full variable domain, completed from the reference TRBV7-6 and TRBJ2-1 proteins outside the CDR3, reads GAGVSQSPRYKVTKRGQDVALRCDPISGHVSLYWYRQALGQGPEFLTYFNYEAQQDKSGLPNDRFSAERPEGSISTLTIQRTEQRDSAMYRCASSLQGSYNEQFFGPGTRLTVL.